This TCR beta chain was found in a study of T cell responses to AZD1222 COVID-19 vaccine. Study-level points and caveats: The study sampled repertoires only after the peak T cell response. Baseline seropositivity occurred in only 5 or 6 AZD1222 recipients.

Germline assignment: CDR1 SGHTA and CDR2 FQGTGA. V gave up 5 bases and J gave up 2 bases, with 10 bases separating them. The CDR3 loop spans 15 amino acids. TCRdb's copy holds only in-frame clones and misses some; the assay was immunoSEQ multiplex PCR. The table has under 150,000 clones, approximately 90% seen once. On this clone itself: Its antigen is unidentified.

Sample: peripheral blood, taken 28 days after the second AZD1222 dose. The J gene is TRBJ2-6, the V gene TRBV7-3; D unresolved. This clonotype was obtained from an adult who received the AZD1222 COVID-19 vaccine. CDR3 in amino acids: CASSRPLTGANVLTF. The DNA of the CDR3 is TGTGCCAGCAGCAGGCCACTCACTGGGGCCAACGTCCTGACTTTC.